This T cell receptor beta chain comes out of a study of T cell responses to AZD1222 COVID-19 vaccine. TCRdb's copy holds only in-frame clones and misses some; the assay was immunoSEQ multiplex PCR. This table has about 69,000 clones, less than 85% appearing once. The CDR3 totals 14 residues. The germline V gene encodes CDR1 SGHRS and CDR2 YFSETQ. V was shortened by 0 bases and J by 4 bases, with 8 bases between the two germline ends. The origin of this receptor is an adult who received the AZD1222 COVID-19 vaccine. Sequencing used peripheral blood, obtained 28 days after the second AZD1222 dose. The gene calls are TRBV5-1 and TRBJ1-5; D gene uncertain. CDR3 nucleotide sequence: TGCGCCAGCAGCTTGGTGGGAGGGAATCAGCCCCAGCATTTT. Its protein product is CASSLVGGNQPQHF.